What follows are 18 T cell receptor beta chains derived from one specimen sequenced in a study of shared clonotypes between healthy human individuals. Profiled with immunoSEQ multiplex PCR; TCRdb holds only in-frame clones, not every one. The table includes fewer than 650,000 clones, about 79% detected once. Sequencing used PBMCs. The source of these receptors is a woman between 40 and 50 years old in good health. Some clones in this sample may be carry-over from other donors' samples.

The J gene is TRBJ2-3, the V gene TRBV5-1, with 7 positions matching TRBD2. The CDR3 length is 16 residues. Germline loops: CDR1 SGHRS, CDR2 YFSETQ. V was clipped by 2 bases and J by 5 bases; unmatched bases: 11. In nucleotides, the CDR3 is TGCGCCAGCAGCTTAAACCTAGCGGCCGTCGGAGATACGCAGTATTTT. Protein sequence: CASSLNLAAVGDTQYF.

This CDR3 is CASSPRAGGYEKLFF. The CDR3 bases are TGCGCCAGCAGCCCGCGTGCGGGTGGGTATGAAAAACTGTTTTTT. This chain joins TRBV4-1 and TRBJ1-4; no clear D. There are 15 residues in the CDR3. V dropped 4 bases and J dropped 6 bases, with 15 bases sitting between them. Germline lookup yields CDR1 MGHRA and CDR2 YSYEKL.

This rearrangement joins TRBV5-6 to TRBJ1-2, with TRBD1 as a possible D gene (5 bases). CDR1 and CDR2 (germline): SGHDT, YYEEEE. V lost 3 bases, J lost 1 base, and 16 bases lay in between. This CDR3 has 16 residues. CDR3 loop: CASSSIEGRGNYGYTF. Written as DNA, the CDR3 is TGTGCCAGCAGCTCGATAGAGGGGAGGGGTAACTATGGCTACACCTTC.

The rearrangement links TRBV28 to TRBJ2-7, with D perhaps assigned TRBD1 or TRBD2 (5 bases each). The ends were cut back, 7 bases at V and 2 bases at J, with 18 bases in the middle. Germline V gives CDR1 MDHEN, CDR2 SYDVKM. CDR3 length: 15 residues. The chain's CDR3 is CASNSPPRGPYEQYF. The CDR3 coding sequence is TGTGCCAGCAATTCCCCCCCCCGGGGACCCTACGAGCAGTACTTC.

This clone was counted many times. J is TRBJ2-2 and V is TRBV28; TRBD1 agrees at 8 bases. The V gene end was trimmed by 6 bases and the J gene end by 6 bases; junction bases not matched to a gene: 0. The CDR3 runs to 12 residues. The germline CDR1 and CDR2 sequences are MDHEN and SYDVKM. The CDR3 bases are TGTGCCAGCAGACAGGGGGCCGGGGAGCTGTTTTTT. As protein: CASRQGAGELFF.

The chain carries TRBV10-1 and TRBJ1-1; weak D call: TRBD1 (5 bases). Germline V CDR1 and CDR2: WNHNN, SYGVQD (reference sequence). The CDR3 is 12 residues long. V was cut by 1 base and J by 7 bases, with 7 bases left in between. CDR3 sequence: CASSEWGSEAFF. CDR3 nucleotides: TGCGCCAGCAGTGAGTGGGGCAGTGAAGCTTTCTTT.

The chain recombines TRBV5-4 with TRBJ2-7; tentative D call: TRBD1 (6 bases). Germline lookup yields CDR1 SGHNT and CDR2 YYREEE (reference sequence). The CDR3 contains 16 residues. V was shortened by 4 bases and J by 2 bases, with 19 bases between the two germline ends. The CDR3 loop reads CASSPDQGSATYEQYF. In DNA form, the CDR3 reads TGTGCCAGCAGCCCTGATCAGGGGAGCGCAACCTACGAGCAGTACTTC.

The V gene is TRBV5-1, the J gene TRBJ1-1; D is undetermined. The CDR3 is made up of 10 amino acids. CDR1 and CDR2 from the germline V gene are SGHRS and YFSETQ. The CDR3 reads CGRKRTEAFF. The DNA of the CDR3 is TGCGGACGTAAGCGCACTGAAGCTTTCTTT.

The chain links TRBV21-1 to TRBJ1-2; TRBD1 was called by the table and not checked on the DNA. TRBV21-1 is flagged as a pseudogene. The CDR3 loop spans 16 amino acids. CDR3 DNA sequence: TGTGCCAGCAGCAAAAAAGTGTACCAGGGTGGGTATGGCTACACCTTC. Encoded protein: CASSKKVYQGGYGYTF.

The V gene is TRBV4-1, the J gene TRBJ1-2, with a weak D call TRBD1 (5 bases). V was clipped by 4 bases and J by 4 bases, with 13 bases between them. The germline CDR1 and CDR2 sequences are MGHRA and YSYEKL. The CDR3 is 14 residues long. CDR3 in amino acids: CASSPGGSSYGYTF. The CDR3 DNA reads TGCGCCAGCAGCCCCGGGGGGAGCAGCTATGGCTACACCTTC.

The CDR3, as DNA: TGTGCCTGGAGTGTAGAGGGACCAAATGAGCAGTTCTTC. Translated: CAWSVEGPNEQFF. The chain uses TRBV30 and TRBJ2-1; possibly TRBD1 or TRBD2 for D (5 bases each). Germline assignment: CDR1 GTSNPN and CDR2 SVGIG (reference sequence). V was clipped by 0 bases and J by 7 bases, with 10 bases between them. This CDR3 is 13 amino acids long.

For this clone: Additional DNA sequences in this sample encode the identical CDR3. The chain recombines TRBV11-2 with TRBJ2-1; D unclear. V shed 1 base and J shed 5 bases, with 6 bases lying between them. CDR1 is SGHAT and CDR2 is FQNNGV in the germline V gene. The CDR3 runs 13 residues. DNA of the CDR3: TGTGCCAGCAGCTTAGGGCGAAACAATGAGCAGTTCTTC. It is translated as CASSLGRNNEQFF.

V gene TRBV19 combines with J gene TRBJ1-3, with a tentative D call TRBD1 (6 bases). Between the trimmed V and J ends, which lost 3 bases and 2 bases, there was a span of 11 bases. Per germline, CDR1 LNHDA and CDR2 SQIVND (reference sequence). The CDR3 is 15 residues long. DNA of the CDR3: TGTGCCAGTAGTATTCAGGGGCTGCCTGGAAACACCATATATTTT. Translating it yields CASSIQGLPGNTIYF.

J is TRBJ2-7 and V is TRBV6-5; D remains ambiguous. This CDR3 has 14 residues. CDR1 MNHEY and CDR2 SVGAGI come from the germline V gene. The V end lost 4 bases, the J end lost 1 base, and 11 bases lay between the germline ends. CDR3 coding DNA: TGTGCCAGCAGTTTAGGCGGAAATTCCTACGAGCAGTACTTC. Residues: CASSLGGNSYEQYF.

V usage is TRBV4-1 and J usage is TRBJ1-5; 8 bases map to TRBD1. Looked up from germline, CDR1 is MGHRA and CDR2 is YSYEKL. V trimming: 2 bases; J trimming: 2 bases; junction bases outside the gene matches: 2. The CDR3 length is 15 residues. The DNA of the CDR3 is TGCGCCAGCAGCCAAATGACAGGGGGCAATCAGCCCCAGCATTTT. This translates into CASSQMTGGNQPQHF.

This clone appeared a few times. The chain combines TRBV6-1 with TRBJ2-3, with 7 bases lining up with TRBD2. The CDR3 loop spans 16 amino acids. The V and J ends lost 3 bases and 0 bases, in that order; junction bases with no gene match: 6. Germline V lookup: CDR1 MNHNS, CDR2 SASEGT. CDR3 amino acids: CASSEEGGISTDTQYF. The CDR3 nucleotides are TGTGCCAGCAGTGAGGAGGGAGGGATTAGCACAGATACGCAGTATTTT.

The chain couples TRBV6-6 to TRBJ2-7, with D possibly being TRBD2 (5 bases). The CDR3 is 14 residues long. Trimming pared 6 bases from V and 0 bases from J, leaving 12 bases between. Germline V CDR1 and CDR2: MNHNY, SVGAGI (reference sequence). DNA of the CDR3: TGTGCCAGCAGAAACGTAGGGAGCTCCTACGAGCAGTACTTC. Amino acid sequence: CASRNVGSSYEQYF.

V usage is TRBV2 and J usage is TRBJ2-1; D is perhaps TRBD2 (6 bases). The CDR3 is 13 amino acids. Trimming took off 4 bases at V and 10 bases at J, with 14 bases between the two ends. CDR1 is SNHLY and CDR2 is FYNNEI in the germline V gene. In DNA, the CDR3 is TGTGCCAGCAGTGTGGGGGGTCCCGGGGAGCAGTTCTTC. Translating gives CASSVGGPGEQFF.